Listed here are 14 T cell receptor beta chains from one sample, sequenced in a study of control samples from healthy donors and cancer patients. Profiled with immunoSEQ multiplex PCR; TCRdb holds only in-frame clones, not every one. The sample has around 120,000 clones; 91% are singletons. Sequences were obtained from blood. The receptors derive from a woman aged 18-29 years in good health.

This chain uses TRBV2 with TRBJ1-1; TRBD1 agrees at 10 bases. Germline V gene lookup returns CDR1 SNHLY and CDR2 FYNNEI. The CDR3 consists of 15 residues. The J segment lost 5 bases and the V segment lost 6 bases, leaving 9 bases of the junction unmatched. The CDR3 DNA sequence: TGTGCCAGCAGGGGCGGGACAGGGGTTGGTACTGAAGCTTTCTTT. Its protein is CASRGGTGVGTEAFF. The full variable domain, in which reference TRBV2 and TRBJ1-1 provide the parts outside the CDR3, is EPEVTQTPSHQVTQMGQEVILRCVPISNHLYFYWYRQILGQKVEFLVSFYNNEISEKSEIFDDQFSVERPDGSNFTLKIRSTKLEDSAMYFCASRGGTGVGTEAFFGQGTRLTVV.

The rearrangement joins TRBV7-6 to TRBJ1-1, with TRBD1 matching 8 bases. V dropped 1 base and J dropped 8; count of bases not matched to a gene: 15. This CDR3 is built from 17 residues. Germline lookup yields CDR1 SGHVS and CDR2 FNYEAQ. The CDR3 sequence: CASSLEFADRVCYEAFF. The CDR3 DNA is TGTGCCAGCAGCTTAGAATTCGCGGACAGGGTTTGCTACGAAGCTTTCTTT.

Regarding this clone: Distinct nucleotide sequences in the sample also encode this CDR3. The chain links TRBV6-2 or TRBV6-3 to TRBJ2-6; TRBD2 aligns across 8 bases. V shed 4 bases and J 2 bases; nucleotides not matched to a gene: 1. The CDR3 contains 15 residues. CDR1 MNHEY and CDR2 SVGEGT come from the germline V gene. DNA of the CDR3: TGTGCCAGCAGTTCCGGGGGGGCTGGGGCCAACGTCCTGACTTTC. Translating it yields CASSSGGAGANVLTF.

The chain recombines TRBV7-2 with TRBJ2-3; a weak D match, TRBD1 (5 bases). CDR1 and CDR2 (germline): SGHTA, FQGNSA. CDR3 size: 14 residues. The V end was cut by 5 bases, the J end by 6 bases, with 15 bases between. The CDR3 sequence is CASSSQGTADTQYF. For the CDR3, the DNA is TGTGCCAGCAGCAGTCAGGGAACGGCGGATACGCAGTATTTT.

The chain combines TRBV2 with TRBJ1-2, with 8 positions matching TRBD1. Germline lookup yields CDR1 SNHLY and CDR2 FYNNEI. Germline trimming cut 9 bases from V and 5 bases from J; bases unmatched to any gene: 14. The CDR3 loop spans 15 amino acids. This CDR3 is CASSQTDRGRYGYTF. The CDR3 DNA is TGTGCCAGTTCCCAAACAGACAGGGGCCGTTATGGCTACACCTTC.

This chain's CDR3 is CAISERGGAETQYF. The CDR3 coding sequence is TGTGCCATCAGTGAGAGGGGCGGGGCTGAGACCCAGTACTTC. The chain recombines TRBV10-3 with TRBJ2-5; D perhaps matches TRBD2 (6 bases). Between the trimmed V and J ends, which lost 2 bases and 5 bases, there was a span of 12 bases. CDR3 length: 14 residues. Germline V gene sequence: CDR1 ENHRY, CDR2 SYGVKD.

The V gene is TRBV6-5, the J gene TRBJ2-3; no firm D call. The CDR3 loop spans 14 amino acids. V lost 6 bases, J lost 0 bases, and 10 bases lay in between. In germline, CDR1 is MNHEY, CDR2 SVGAGI. The CDR3 here is CASRPRGSTDTQYF. The CDR3 DNA follows: TGTGCCAGCAGACCTCGTGGCAGCACAGATACGCAGTATTTT.

This sequence joins TRBV19 and TRBJ2-3, with D hard to call. CDR1 and CDR2 (germline): LNHDA, SQIVND (reference sequence). With 3 bases removed from V and 6 bases from J, the gap between germline ends came to 13 bases. This CDR3 is built from 14 residues. CDR3 DNA sequence: TGTGCCAGTAGTATTGGGTTCCCGAGCGATACGCAGTATTTT. Its translation: CASSIGFPSDTQYF.

The J gene is TRBJ1-2, the V gene TRBV19; TRBD1 is a possible D gene (5 bases). The CDR3 spans 14 residues. From germline, CDR1 is LNHDA and CDR2 SQIVND (reference sequence). The V end lost 7 bases, the J end lost 2 bases, and 14 bases lay between the germline ends. CDR3 bases: TGTGCCAGTAATCTTGGGACGGGGAACTATGGCTACACCTTC. Translation: CASNLGTGNYGYTF.

V usage is TRBV28 and J usage is TRBJ1-6; possibly TRBD1 for D (5 bases). The ends were cut back, 3 bases at V and 6 bases at J, with 12 bases in the middle. The CDR3 sequence is 15 residues long. Germline-derived CDR1 and CDR2 are MDHEN and SYDVKM. The CDR3 loop reads CASSFGHGPNSPLHF. The CDR3 DNA reads as TGTGCCAGCAGTTTTGGACACGGGCCTAATTCACCCCTCCACTTT.

V gene TRBV5-1 combines with J gene TRBJ2-5, with 8 bases lining up with TRBD1. J gave up 5 bases and V 0 bases, and 9 bases lay outside the gene matches. Germline V gene sequence: CDR1 SGHRS, CDR2 YFSETQ. The length of the CDR3 is 16 residues. The CDR3 region is CASSLGTGQEAETQYF. As DNA, the CDR3 is TGCGCCAGCAGCTTGGGGACAGGGCAAGAGGCGGAGACCCAGTACTTC.

J is TRBJ2-7 and V is TRBV20-1, with D unresolved. Trimming took off 3 bases at V and 2 bases at J, with 5 bases between the two ends. The CDR3 sequence is 11 residues long. Germline values: CDR1 DFQATT, CDR2 SNEGSKA (reference sequence). Here the CDR3 reads CSARTTYEQYF. The CDR3 DNA reads TGCAGTGCTAGGACAACCTACGAGCAGTACTTC.

The CDR3 loop reads CASSERGVLAGGATYNEQFF. In nucleotides, the CDR3 is TGTGCCAGCAGTGAAAGAGGCGTTCTAGCGGGGGGCGCCACCTACAATGAGCAGTTCTTC. The chain employs TRBV2 and TRBJ2-1; 11 positions match TRBD2. V shed 2 bases, J shed 2 bases, and the junction held 14 bases outside the gene matches. The CDR3 consists of 20 residues. The germline gives CDR1 SNHLY, CDR2 FYNNEI.

The chain couples TRBV7-2 to TRBJ2-7, with D possibly matching TRBD2 (5 bases). CDR1 is SGHTA, CDR2 FQGNSA, per germline. The V end was cut by 5 bases, the J end by 6 bases, with 20 bases between. This CDR3 contains 15 residues. CDR3 nucleotide sequence: TGTGCCAGCAGCCTTATGGGGAGAGGGAGTTCCGAGCAGTACTTC. Translation: CASSLMGRGSSEQYF.